This T cell receptor beta chain was recorded in a study of siplizumab effects on memory and regulatory T cells. As regards this clone: Its antigen is currently unknown.

Method: immunoSEQ multiplex PCR; TCRdb's copy keeps in-frame clones and lacks some. The sample records 50,000 or so clones, roughly 87% being singletons. Points from the study as a whole: Siplizumab significantly reduced alloreactive sequences traceable to unstimulated CD4+ memory cells. The mapping of alloreactive clones to unstimulated subsets covered only a minor fraction of them.

What was sequenced was naive CD8+ T cells sorted from blood. The sequence was obtained from a human donor in good health.

In DNA, the CDR3 is TGTGCCAGCAGTTTGACAGGCATTAATGAAAAACTGTTTTTT. Amino acids: CASSLTGINEKLFF. V usage is TRBV6-5 and J usage is TRBJ1-4; maybe TRBD1 (6 bases). The CDR3 has 14 amino acids. Germline values: CDR1 MNHEY, CDR2 SVGAGI. V was trimmed by 4 bases and J by 4 bases, leaving 10 bases between them.